Listed below are T cell receptor beta chains from one sample, sequenced in a study of cytomegalovirus exposure and HLA in healthy donors. Sequenced by immunoSEQ multiplex PCR; TCRdb stores in-frame clones only, minus some. The sample lists about 180,000 clones, roughly 84% occurring once. Material for sequencing was PBMCs. These receptor sequences come from a man aged 30 to 39 in good health and CMV-seronegative. CDR3s include the opening cysteine and the closing phenylalanine or tryptophan. The D gene is left open where the match is weak. Not every row has a clone size; where given, it reads once, few, many or a size class.

>TRBV7-3|TRBJ2-5|14|-|-
CASSLSGVGETQYF
TGTGCCAGCAGCTTAAGCGGGGTAGGGGAGACCCAGTACTTC
>TRBV30|TRBJ2-7|14|-|-
CAWGRGLLNSEQYF
TGTGCCTGGGGTCGGGGACTTCTTAACTCCGAGCAGTACTTC
>TRBV19|TRBJ2-2|15|-|once
CASKQAGWDTGELFF
TGTGCCAGTAAGCAGGCAGGGTGGGACACCGGGGAGCTGTTTTTT
>TRBV27|TRBJ2-3|14|-|-
CASSFIFGTDTQYF
TGTGCCAGCAGTTTTATTTTCGGCACAGATACGCAGTATTTT
>TRBV6-1|TRBJ2-7|15|TRBD1|few
CASSLAPDRGREQYF
TGTGCCAGCAGTCTTGCCCCGGACAGGGGCAGAGAGCAGTACTTC
>TRBV5-4|TRBJ1-3|14|-|few
CASSLTSSGNTIYF
TGTGCCAGCAGCTTAACAAGCTCTGGAAACACCATATATTTT
>TRBV9|TRBJ2-3|13|-|few
CASSVVGADTQYF
TGTGCCAGCAGCGTAGTAGGGGCAGATACGCAGTATTTT
>TRBV19|TRBJ1-2|14|TRBD1|-
CASRAGTGLYGYTF
TGTGCCAGTAGGGCCGGGACAGGGCTCTATGGCTACACCTTC
>TRBV6-6|TRBJ2-7|15|-|-
CASSYLSGTPYEQYF
TGTGCCAGCAGTTACCTCTCCGGGACACCCTACGAGCAGTACTTC
>TRBV19|TRBJ1-1|15|TRBD1|-
CASSIPLAGTGKLLF
TGTGCCAGTAGTATACCCCTGGCCGGGACAGGAAAGCTTCTCTTT
>TRBV10-3|TRBJ2-1|13|TRBD2|-
CAIGLAGINEQFF
TGTGCCATTGGACTAGCGGGAATCAATGAGCAGTTCTTC
>TRBV20-1|TRBJ2-3|10|-|-
CSDSSLPQYF
TGCAGTGATAGTAGTCTTCCGCAGTATTTT
>TRBV9|TRBJ2-5|16|TRBD2|few
CASSFLAGGLSETQYF
TGTGCCAGCAGCTTTTTAGCGGGGGGATTATCGGAGACCCAGTACTTC
>TRBV10-3|TRBJ2-7|18|TRBD2|-
CAISESIRPGLAIYEQYF
TGTGCCATCAGTGAGTCGATACGACCGGGACTAGCGATCTACGAGCAGTACTTC
>TRBV13|TRBJ2-5|16|-|-
CASSFAWGSGQETQYF
TGTGCCAGCAGCTTCGCCTGGGGTAGCGGTCAAGAGACCCAGTACTTC
>TRBV7-9|TRBJ1-6|15|-|-
CASSPREGSNSPLHF
TGTGCCAGCAGCCCCAGGGAGGGCAGTAATTCACCCCTCCACTTT